This T cell receptor (beta chain) was identified during a study of B cell selection in AIRE deficiency. The sample holds one count of this clone. Its target is unknown. Sequencing used immunoSEQ multiplex PCR; TCRdb keeps in-frame clones, though not all of them. The table has around 22,000 clones, about 90% seen once. Study conclusions and caveats: Shared Treg sequences were biased toward short CDR3s with few non-templated nucleotide insertions. Only TCRbeta was sequenced; roughly two fifths of shared healthy Treg sequences appeared in Tconv.

Sorted regulatory T cells were CD4-positive, CD25-high and CD127-low or negative. V shed 4 bases, J shed 5 bases, and the junction held 8 bases outside the gene matches. The CDR3 covers 14 residues. The germline gives CDR1 SGHRS, CDR2 YFSETQ. This chain joins TRBV5-1 and TRBJ1-1; 7 bases match TRBD1. Source material: CD4+CD25+ Tregs sorted from PBMCs. The TCR comes from a human donor in good health. The CDR3 loop reads CASSGNDRATEAFF. CDR3 coding DNA: TGCGCCAGCAGCGGAAACGACAGGGCTACTGAAGCTTTCTTT.